This T cell receptor beta chain is drawn from a study of blood T cell repertoires in COVID-19. On the study more broadly: There were acute and convalescent COVID-19 samples, and they came from the United States, Italy and Spain. PBMCs, B-cell-depleted T cells, or T cells were the source of the cDNA or gDNA that made up the material.

Original data processing: Using reference gene primer amplification, nucleated cell counts were estimated. Data came from immunoSEQ multiplex PCR; TCRdb stores just in-frame clones and leaves some out. V and J calls plus clone size are reproduced from that table; the DNA served to infer D and trimming. Here the sample spans roughly 150,000 clones, 75% to 80% being singletons. The CDR3 loop spans 15 amino acids. Germline values: CDR1 MDHEN, CDR2 SYDVKM. The germline V and J ends were trimmed by 2 bases and 4 bases, with 11 bases remaining between them. The V and J genes are TRBV28 and TRBJ1-4; D might be TRBD1 (5 bases). This TCR came from a woman aged 80 or older with acute or convalescent COVID-19. Specimen: peripheral blood. CDR3 in DNA: TGTGCCAGCAGTTTAGCGCTCAGGGATAATGAAAAACTGTTTTTT. Protein sequence: CASSLALRDNEKLFF.